These T cell receptor beta chains were read from a single sample in a study of early T cells in non-severe SARS-CoV-2 infection. One entry per CDR3 protein results from TCRdb running MiXCR on the 5' RACE reads. This table holds over 55,000 distinct CDR3 sequences, around an eighth found once. The sequencing sample was made of whole blood. The origin of the receptors is an adult who was a healthcare worker with PCR-confirmed SARS-CoV-2 infection or an uninfected control (not recorded which). CDR3s include the opening cysteine and the closing phenylalanine or tryptophan. D genes are given only for firm matches. The size of a clone is reported for some rows only, either as once, few or many, or as a class for expanded clones.

len	v_gene	abundance	d_gene	j_gene	CDR3nt	CDR3aa
15	TRBV13	many	.	TRBJ2-2	TGTGCCAGCAGCGCACCCGGGGAGGCCACCGGGGAGCTGTTTTTT	CASSAPGEATGELFF
15	TRBV29-1	.	.	TRBJ2-7	TGCAGCGTTGAAGGGGGCCCCAGAACCCCCTACGAGCAGTACTTC	CSVEGGPRTPYEQYF
16	TRBV20-1	many	TRBD2	TRBJ2-7	TGCAGTGCTAGAGATCGGCTAGCGGGGACCAGCTACGAGCAGTACTTC	CSARDRLAGTSYEQYF
12	TRBV10-3	many	.	TRBJ2-1	TGTGCCATCAGTGAGCGGACCAATGAGCAGTTCTTC	CAISERTNEQFF
15	TRBV2	many	TRBD1	TRBJ2-7	TGTGCCAGCAGTGAACCCGGACAGGATCTCAACGAGCAGTACTTC	CASSEPGQDLNEQYF
14	TRBV27	many	TRBD1	TRBJ1-1	TGTGCCAGCAGGACGGGACAGATGAACACTGAAGCTTTCTTT	CASRTGQMNTEAFF
15	TRBV20-1	many	.	TRBJ1-3	TGCAGTGCTAGAGGCAGTTTCCTCTCTGGAAACACCATATATTTT	CSARGSFLSGNTIYF
15	TRBV28	.	.	TRBJ1-1	TGTGCCAGCCAACTTCCGACAGCTATGAACACTGAAGCTTTCTTT	CASQLPTAMNTEAFF
12	TRBV29-1	many	.	TRBJ2-2	TGCAGCGTTGCTACGAACACCGGGGAGCTGTTTTTT	CSVATNTGELFF
13	TRBV28	.	TRBD1	TRBJ2-7	TGTGCCAGCAGTAACAGGGGTGTCGACGAGCAGTACTTC	CASSNRGVDEQYF
14	TRBV29-1	many	TRBD1	TRBJ2-1	TGCAGCGCTTCAACCCGGGACAGGATCAATGAGCAGTTCTTC	CSASTRDRINEQFF
13	TRBV29-1	many	.	TRBJ1-4	TGCAGCACCACACATGCAACTAATGAAAAACTGTTTTTT	CSTTHATNEKLFF
13	TRBV20-1	few	.	TRBJ1-2	TGCAGTGCCACACCCCTAACAGGCTATGGCTACACCTTC	CSATPLTGYGYTF
14	TRBV20-1	many	.	TRBJ1-6	TGCAGTGCTTACCGGACAACAAATAATTCACCCCTCCACTTT	CSAYRTTNNSPLHF
13	TRBV12-3/TRBV12-4	many	.	TRBJ1-2	TGTGCCAGCAGTTTGGCCCGATTCTATGGCTACACCTTC	CASSLARFYGYTF
15	TRBV29-1	many	TRBD1	TRBJ1-2	TGCAGCGTTGACTACCGGGACAGGGGTATCTATGGCTACACCTTC	CSVDYRDRGIYGYTF
16	TRBV11-3	many	TRBD2	TRBJ2-1	TGTGCCAGCAGCTCGCCTAGCGGGGGGGCCAGCAATGAGCAGTTCTTC	CASSSPSGGASNEQFF
10	TRBV3-1	many	.	TRBJ2-1	TGTGCCAGCAGCCGGAATGAGCAGTTCTTC	CASSRNEQFF
14	TRBV29-1	many	.	TRBJ2-1	TGCAGCGTTGACCAGGCAGGACACTACAATGAGCAGTTCTTC	CSVDQAGHYNEQFF
16	TRBV5-6	.	.	TRBJ1-4	TGTGCCGGCAGCTTCGCGAAGGAAGCAACTAATGAAAAACTGTTTTTT	CAGSFAKEATNEKLFF
16	TRBV4-3	many	TRBD2	TRBJ2-1	TGCGCCAGCAGCCAAGATCCAGCGGGACCTTACAATGAGCAGTTCTTC	CASSQDPAGPYNEQFF
13	TRBV30	many	.	TRBJ1-1	TGTGCCTGGAGATCGGACGGTAACACTGAAGCTTTCTTT	CAWRSDGNTEAFF
16	TRBV20-1	many	.	TRBJ1-1	TGCAGTGCTAGAGAGTCCAGGTGGGGATTGAACACTGAAGCTTTCTTT	CSARESRWGLNTEAFF
16	TRBV7-2	many	.	TRBJ2-2	TGTGCCAGCAGCTTAAGGGCACCACGGGGCACCGGGGAGCTGTTTTTT	CASSLRAPRGTGELFF
16	TRBV5-1	many	.	TRBJ2-5	TGCGCCAGCAGCTTGAATTTTGGCTCAGCACAAGAGACCCAGTACTTC	CASSLNFGSAQETQYF
11	TRBV12-3/TRBV12-4	.	.	TRBJ1-1	TGTGCCACCGTCAGCTCGCCGAAAGCTTTCTTT	CATVSSPKAFF
14	TRBV28	many	.	TRBJ1-3	TGTGCCAGCAGTCTACAGGTCTCTGGAAACACCATATATTTT	CASSLQVSGNTIYF
14	TRBV11-2	many	.	TRBJ2-1	TGTGCCAGCAGCTTAGACAGGGTAGGGAATGAGCAGTTCTTC	CASSLDRVGNEQFF
18	TRBV20-1	many	TRBD2	TRBJ2-5	TGCAGTGCTAGAGGCCGGACTAGCGGGGGGGGGCCCCAAGAGACCCAGTACTTC	CSARGRTSGGGPQETQYF
15	TRBV25-1	few	.	TRBJ2-5	TGTGCCAGCAGTGAATGGCAGAGTTACCAAGAGACCCAGTACTTC	CASSEWQSYQETQYF
14	TRBV5-1	many	TRBD2	TRBJ2-1	TGCGCCAGCAGCTGGGGTGGACTAGCGGGAATGGAGTTCTTC	CASSWGGLAGMEFF
16	TRBV28	few	TRBD2	TRBJ2-1	TGTGCCAGCAGCACCGGACTAGCGGACTACTACAATGAGCAGTTCTTC	CASSTGLADYYNEQFF